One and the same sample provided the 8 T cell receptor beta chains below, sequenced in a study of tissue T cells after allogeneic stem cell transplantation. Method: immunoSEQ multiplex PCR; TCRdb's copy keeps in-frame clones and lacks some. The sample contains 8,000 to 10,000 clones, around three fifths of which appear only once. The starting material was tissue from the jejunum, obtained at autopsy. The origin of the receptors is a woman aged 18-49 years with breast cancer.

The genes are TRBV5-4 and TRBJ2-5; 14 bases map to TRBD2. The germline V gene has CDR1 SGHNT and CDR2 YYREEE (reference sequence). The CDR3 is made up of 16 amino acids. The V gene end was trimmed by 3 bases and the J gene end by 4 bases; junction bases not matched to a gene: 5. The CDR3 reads CASSSGTSGGGETQYF. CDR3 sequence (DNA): TGTGCCAGCAGCTCTGGGACTAGCGGGGGAGGAGAGACCCAGTACTTC.

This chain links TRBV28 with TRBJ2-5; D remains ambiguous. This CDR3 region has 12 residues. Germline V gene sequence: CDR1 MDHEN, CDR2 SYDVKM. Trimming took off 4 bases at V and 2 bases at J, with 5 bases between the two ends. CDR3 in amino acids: CASSYQQETQYF. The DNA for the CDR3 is TGTGCCAGCAGTTATCAGCAAGAGACCCAGTACTTC.

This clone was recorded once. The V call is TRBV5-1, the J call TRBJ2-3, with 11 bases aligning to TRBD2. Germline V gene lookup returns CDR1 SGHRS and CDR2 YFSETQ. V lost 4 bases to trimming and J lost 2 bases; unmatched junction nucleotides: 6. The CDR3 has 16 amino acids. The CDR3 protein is CASSPGLADSTDTQYF. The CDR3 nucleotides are TGCGCCAGCAGCCCGGGACTAGCGGACTCCACAGATACGCAGTATTTT.

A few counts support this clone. The CDR3 region has the DNA TGTGCCAGCAGCCTACAAAGAGCCACTGAAGCTTTCTTT. Translated: CASSLQRATEAFF. The genes are TRBV7-3 and TRBJ1-1; unclear D gene. V lost 5 bases to trimming and J lost 4 bases, with 11 bases between them. The CDR3 is made up of 13 amino acids. CDR1 is SGHTA and CDR2 is FQGTGA in the germline V gene.

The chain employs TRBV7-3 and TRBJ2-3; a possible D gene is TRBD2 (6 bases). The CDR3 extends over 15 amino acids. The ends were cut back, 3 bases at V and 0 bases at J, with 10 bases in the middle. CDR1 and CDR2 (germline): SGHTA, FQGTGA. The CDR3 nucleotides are TGTGCCAGCAGCTTCCGGGCGGGGAGCACAGATACGCAGTATTTT. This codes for CASSFRAGSTDTQYF.

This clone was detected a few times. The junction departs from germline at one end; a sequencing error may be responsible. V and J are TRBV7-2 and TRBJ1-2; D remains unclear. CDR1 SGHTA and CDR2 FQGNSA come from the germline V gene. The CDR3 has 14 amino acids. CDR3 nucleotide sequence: TGTGCCAGCAGTTTAGATATAGCTAACTATGGCTACACCTTC. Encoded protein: CASSLDIANYGYTF. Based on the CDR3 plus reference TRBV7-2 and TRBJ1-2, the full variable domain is GAGVSQSPSNKVTEKGKDVELRCDPISGHTALYWYRQSLGQGLEFLIYFQGNSAPDKSGLPSDRFSAERTGGSVSTLTIQRTQQEDSAVYLCASSLDIANYGYTFGSGTRLTVV.

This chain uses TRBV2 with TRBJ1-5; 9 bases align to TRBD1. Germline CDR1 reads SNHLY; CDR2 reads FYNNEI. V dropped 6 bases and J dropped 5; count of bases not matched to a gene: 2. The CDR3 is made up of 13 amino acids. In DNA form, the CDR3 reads TGTGCCAGCAGCGGGGACAGGGATCAGCCCCAGCATTTT. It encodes CASSGDRDQPQHF. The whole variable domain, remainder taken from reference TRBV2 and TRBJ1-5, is EPEVTQTPSHQVTQMGQEVILRCVPISNHLYFYWYRQILGQKVEFLVSFYNNEISEKSEIFDDQFSVERPDGSNFTLKIRSTKLEDSAMYFCASSGDRDQPQHFGDGTRLSIL.

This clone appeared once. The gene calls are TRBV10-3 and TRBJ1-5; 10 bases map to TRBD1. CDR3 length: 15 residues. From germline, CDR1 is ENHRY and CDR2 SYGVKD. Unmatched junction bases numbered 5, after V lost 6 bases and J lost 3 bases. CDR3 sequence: CAISSGQGYNQPQHF. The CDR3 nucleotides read TGTGCCATCAGCTCGGGACAGGGGTACAATCAGCCCCAGCATTTT.